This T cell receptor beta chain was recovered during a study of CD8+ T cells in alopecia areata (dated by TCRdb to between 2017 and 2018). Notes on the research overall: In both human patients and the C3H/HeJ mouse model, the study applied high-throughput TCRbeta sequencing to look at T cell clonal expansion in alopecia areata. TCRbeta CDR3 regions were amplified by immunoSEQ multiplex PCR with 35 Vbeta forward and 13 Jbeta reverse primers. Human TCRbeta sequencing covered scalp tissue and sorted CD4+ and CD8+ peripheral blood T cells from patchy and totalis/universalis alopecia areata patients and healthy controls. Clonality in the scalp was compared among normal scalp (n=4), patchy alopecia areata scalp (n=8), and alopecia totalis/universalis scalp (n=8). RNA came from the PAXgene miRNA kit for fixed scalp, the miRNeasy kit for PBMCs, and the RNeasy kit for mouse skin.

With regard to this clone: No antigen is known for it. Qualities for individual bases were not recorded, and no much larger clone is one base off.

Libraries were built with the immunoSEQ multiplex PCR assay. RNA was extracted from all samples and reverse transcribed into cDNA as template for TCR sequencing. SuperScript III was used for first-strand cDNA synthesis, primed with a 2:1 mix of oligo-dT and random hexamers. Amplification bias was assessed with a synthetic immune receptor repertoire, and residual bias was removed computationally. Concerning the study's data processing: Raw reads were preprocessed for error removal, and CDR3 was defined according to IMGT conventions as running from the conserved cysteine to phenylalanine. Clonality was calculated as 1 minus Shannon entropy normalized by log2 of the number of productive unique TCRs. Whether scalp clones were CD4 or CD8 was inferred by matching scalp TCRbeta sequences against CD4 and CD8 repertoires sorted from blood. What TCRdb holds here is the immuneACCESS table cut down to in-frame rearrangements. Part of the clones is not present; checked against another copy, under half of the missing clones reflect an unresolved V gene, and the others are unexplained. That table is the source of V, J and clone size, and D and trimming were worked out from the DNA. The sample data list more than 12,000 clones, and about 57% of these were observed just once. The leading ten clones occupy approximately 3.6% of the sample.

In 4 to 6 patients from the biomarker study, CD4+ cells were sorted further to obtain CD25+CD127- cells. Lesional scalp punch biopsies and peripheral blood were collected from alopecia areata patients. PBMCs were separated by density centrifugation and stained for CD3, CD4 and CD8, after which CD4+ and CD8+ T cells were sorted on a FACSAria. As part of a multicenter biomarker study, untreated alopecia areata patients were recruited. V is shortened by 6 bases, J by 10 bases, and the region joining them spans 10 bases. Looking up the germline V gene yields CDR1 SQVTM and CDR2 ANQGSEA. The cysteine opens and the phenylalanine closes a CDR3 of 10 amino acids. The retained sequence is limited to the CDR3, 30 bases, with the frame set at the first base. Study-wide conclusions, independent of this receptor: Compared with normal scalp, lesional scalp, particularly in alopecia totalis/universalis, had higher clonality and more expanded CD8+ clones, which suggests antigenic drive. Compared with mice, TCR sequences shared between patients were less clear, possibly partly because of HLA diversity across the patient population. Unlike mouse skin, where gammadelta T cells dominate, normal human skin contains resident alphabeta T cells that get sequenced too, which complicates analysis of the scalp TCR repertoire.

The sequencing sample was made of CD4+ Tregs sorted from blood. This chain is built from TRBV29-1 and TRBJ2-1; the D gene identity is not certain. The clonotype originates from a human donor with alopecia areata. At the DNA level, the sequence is TGCAGCGTCTCGGTGTTGGAGCAGTTCTTC. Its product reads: CSVSVLEQFF.